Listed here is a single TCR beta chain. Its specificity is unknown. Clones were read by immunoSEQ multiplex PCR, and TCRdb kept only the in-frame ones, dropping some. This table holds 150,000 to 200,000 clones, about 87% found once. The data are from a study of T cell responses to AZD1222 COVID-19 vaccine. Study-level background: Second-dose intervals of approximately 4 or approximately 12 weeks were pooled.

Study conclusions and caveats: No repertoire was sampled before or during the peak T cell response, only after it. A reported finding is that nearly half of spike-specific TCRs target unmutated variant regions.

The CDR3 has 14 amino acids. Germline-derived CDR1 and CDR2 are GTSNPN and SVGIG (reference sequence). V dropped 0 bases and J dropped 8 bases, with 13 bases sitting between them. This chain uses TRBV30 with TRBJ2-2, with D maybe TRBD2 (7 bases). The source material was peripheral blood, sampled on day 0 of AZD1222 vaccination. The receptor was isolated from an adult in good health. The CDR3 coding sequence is TGTGCCTGGAGTGTTGGGGGGGCCGGAGGGGAGCTGTTTTTT. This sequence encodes CAWSVGGAGGELFF.